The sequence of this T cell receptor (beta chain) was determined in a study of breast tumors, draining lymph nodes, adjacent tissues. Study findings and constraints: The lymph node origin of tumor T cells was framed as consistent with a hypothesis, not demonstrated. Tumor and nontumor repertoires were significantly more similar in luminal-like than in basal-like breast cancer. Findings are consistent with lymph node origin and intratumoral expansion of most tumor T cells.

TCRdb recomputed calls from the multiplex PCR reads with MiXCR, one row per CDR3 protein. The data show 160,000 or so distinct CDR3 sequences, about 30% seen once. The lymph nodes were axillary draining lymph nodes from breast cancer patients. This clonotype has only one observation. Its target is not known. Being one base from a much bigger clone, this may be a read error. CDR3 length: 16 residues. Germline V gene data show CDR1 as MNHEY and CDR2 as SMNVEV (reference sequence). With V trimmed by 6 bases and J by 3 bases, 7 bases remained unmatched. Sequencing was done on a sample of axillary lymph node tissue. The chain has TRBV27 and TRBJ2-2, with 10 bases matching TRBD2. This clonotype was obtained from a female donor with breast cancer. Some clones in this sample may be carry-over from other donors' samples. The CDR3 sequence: CASRSGTSVYTGELFF. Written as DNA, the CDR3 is TGTGCCAGCAGGTCCGGGACTAGCGTTTACACCGGGGAGCTGTTTTTT.